These 31 T cell receptor beta chains were all obtained from the same sample, sequenced in a study of cytomegalovirus exposure and HLA in healthy donors. Amplification used 60 Vbeta primers and 13 Jbeta primers. The protocol was immunoSEQ multiplex PCR, while the TCRdb copy is restricted to in-frame clones and leaves out a portion. The repertoire consists of about 97,000 clones, with over 80% occurring once and the leading ten covering roughly 2.6%. Specimen: PBMCs. Receptors originate from a man aged 35-49 years in good health and CMV-seronegative.

The chain joins TRBV18 to TRBJ1-2; 7 bases fit TRBD1. CDR3 length: 15 residues. The junction had 3 bases not matched to a gene; V was cut back by 2 bases and J by 0 bases. Germline-derived CDR1 and CDR2 are KGHSH and LQKENI. The CDR3 region has the DNA TGTGCCAGCTCACCAGGTACAGGGGCTAACTATGGCTACACCTTC. This codes for CASSPGTGANYGYTF.

J is TRBJ2-1 and V is TRBV12-2; TRBD1 reflects the table's D call only, with no check against the DNA. TRBV12-2 counts as a pseudogene. The CDR3 runs 17 residues. CDR3: CASRPRVLGQSYNEQFF. The DNA for the CDR3 is TGTGCAAGTCGCCCCCGGGTTCTCGGACAGTCCTACAATGAGCAGTTCTTC.

The chain joins TRBV19 to TRBJ1-2; the match to TRBD1 covers 7 bases. V was pared by 7 bases and J by 7 bases, with 12 bases of the junction left unmatched. There are 14 residues in the CDR3. Germline CDR1 and CDR2: LNHDA and SQIVND (reference sequence). This chain's CDR3 is CASNLGYRGGGYTF. In DNA form, the CDR3 reads TGTGCCAGTAACCTCGGATACAGGGGTGGTGGCTACACCTTC.

The chain employs TRBV6-1 and TRBJ2-5; D perhaps matches TRBD1 (6 bases). Germline V gene sequence: CDR1 MNHNS, CDR2 SASEGT. V was pared by 5 bases and J by 4 bases, with 8 bases between. This CDR3 spans 12 amino acids. This CDR3 reads CASSTRGETQYF. The DNA for the CDR3 is TGTGCCAGCAGTACCAGGGGAGAGACCCAGTACTTC.

J is TRBJ2-1 and V is TRBV28; 7 nucleotides align to TRBD1. The ends lost 11 bases at V and 5 bases at J; junction bases unmatched: 6. The germline V gene has CDR1 MDHEN and CDR2 SYDVKM. The CDR3 spans 12 residues. CDR3 nucleotide sequence: TGTGCCGGCCGGGACAGTGACAATGAGCAGTTCTTC. This translates into CAGRDSDNEQFF.

This chain connects TRBV4-2 to TRBJ2-7; 8 bases line up with TRBD2. From germline, CDR1 is LGHNA and CDR2 YNFKEQ. V trimming: 0 bases; J trimming: 2 bases; junction bases outside the gene matches: 3. The CDR3 has 15 residues. The CDR3 coding sequence is TGTGCCAGCAGCCAAGAGACTAGCGATACCTACGAGCAGTACTTC. This gives the protein CASSQETSDTYEQYF.

The J gene is TRBJ1-2, the V gene TRBV2; D not certain. CDR1 and CDR2 from the germline V gene are SNHLY and FYNNEI. With 8 bases removed from V and 8 bases from J, the gap between germline ends came to 30 bases. CDR3 size: 17 residues. The CDR3: CASREEALFLRSWGYTF. For the CDR3, the DNA is TGTGCCAGCCGGGAGGAAGCCCTGTTTCTCCGGTCGTGGGGCTACACCTTC.

The rearrangement joins TRBV9 to TRBJ2-3; the D is unclear. Between the trimmed V and J ends, which lost 1 base and 5 bases, there was a span of 5 bases. CDR3 length: 12 residues. Germline CDR1 and CDR2: SGDLS and YYNGEE. The CDR3 DNA sequence: TGTGCCAGCAGCGTACGAGAAGATACGCAGTATTTT. The encoded protein is CASSVREDTQYF.

The genes are TRBV11-1 and TRBJ2-5; 7 bases are shared with TRBD2. This CDR3 spans 18 amino acids. The germline V gene has CDR1 SGHAT and CDR2 FQDESV (reference sequence). Trimming took 2 bases from V and 1 from J; bases not matched to a gene: 13. The CDR3 nucleotides are TGTGCCAGCAGCTTAAGGGGTCAGGGCGGGGGAACCCAAGAGACCCAGTACTTC. It is translated as CASSLRGQGGGTQETQYF.

This clone has only a few counts. V is TRBV14 and J is TRBJ2-7; 9 bases align to TRBD2. J gave up 6 bases and V 0 bases, and 12 bases lay outside the gene matches. The CDR3 contains 17 residues. Per germline, CDR1 SGHDN and CDR2 FVKESK. This CDR3 reads CASSQELEAGGPGEQYF. In nucleotides, the CDR3 is TGTGCCAGCAGCCAAGAACTAGAGGCGGGGGGGCCGGGCGAGCAGTACTTC.

This clone was observed a handful of times. The V gene is TRBV2, the J gene TRBJ1-5; D unclear. Trimming took off 3 bases at V and 4 bases at J, with 7 bases between the two ends. Germline CDR1 and CDR2: SNHLY and FYNNEI. The CDR3 is 13 amino acids. DNA of the CDR3: TGTGCCAGCAGTGAGTTTAAAAATCAGCCCCAGCATTTT. Amino acids: CASSEFKNQPQHF.

The chain carries TRBV29-1 and TRBJ2-7; 11 nucleotides align to TRBD1. Trimming at V came to 6 bases and at J to 7 bases, leaving 8 bases not matched to a gene. The CDR3 extends over 13 amino acids. Germline lookup yields CDR1 SQVTM and CDR2 ANQGSEA. The CDR3 DNA sequence: TGCAGCGTCACGGGGACAGGGGGGGGAGAGCAGTACTTC. As protein: CSVTGTGGGEQYF.

This rearrangement joins TRBV4-3 to TRBJ2-7, with D possibly TRBD1 on 6 matching bases. Germline V gene sequence: CDR1 LGHNA, CDR2 YSLEER. The CDR3 sequence is 14 residues long. V shed 0 bases and J shed 6 bases, with 12 bases lying between them. CDR3 DNA: TGCGCCAGCAGCCAAGAGGGGGCACCGGGCGAGCAGTACTTC. It codes for CASSQEGAPGEQYF.

The gene calls are TRBV5-4 and TRBJ2-5; possible D gene TRBD2, 7 bases. The CDR3 is made up of 15 amino acids. Germline V gene data show CDR1 as SGHNT and CDR2 as YYREEE (reference sequence). V was trimmed by 4 bases and J by 4 bases, leaving 17 bases between them. The CDR3 loop is CASSGPGEGAETQYF. The CDR3 nucleotides read TGTGCCAGCAGCGGCCCAGGGGAGGGCGCAGAGACCCAGTACTTC.

The chain recombines TRBV9 with TRBJ1-1, with 7 bases that match TRBD1. CDR1 and CDR2 (germline): SGDLS, YYNGEE. The CDR3 spans 16 residues. The ends lost 4 bases at V and 1 base at J; junction bases unmatched: 10. This CDR3 reads CASSRRGDTENTEAFF. Written as DNA, the CDR3 is TGTGCCAGCAGCCGCAGGGGGGACACGGAGAACACTGAAGCTTTCTTT.

The chain recombines TRBV6-1 with TRBJ2-1; D possibly corresponds to TRBD1 (5 bases). CDR1 and CDR2 from the germline V gene are MNHNS and SASEGT. The CDR3 spans 12 residues. Trimming removed 4 bases at V and 9 bases at J, with 10 bases between. The CDR3 DNA reads as TGTGCCAGCAGTGTAGGGGCAATTGAGCAGTTCTTC. It translates to CASSVGAIEQFF.

The genes are TRBV28 and TRBJ1-6, with 7 nucleotides matching TRBD1. Trimming at V came to 6 bases and at J to 7 bases, leaving 9 bases not matched to a gene. The CDR3 has 15 amino acids. The germline V gene has CDR1 MDHEN and CDR2 SYDVKM. The CDR3 DNA reads as TGTGCCAGCAGAACTCAGGGGGGAGTAAATTCACCCCTCCACTTT. It specifies CASRTQGGVNSPLHF.

J is TRBJ2-1 and V is TRBV21-1; the table's D call of TRBD2 was not tested on the DNA. TRBV21-1 is a known pseudogene. This CDR3 has 17 amino acids. The chain's CDR3 is CASSKISAGPSYNEQFF. CDR3 bases: TGTGCCAGCAGCAAAATTTCAGCGGGGCCCTCCTACAATGAGCAGTTCTTC.

This clone was observed a handful of times. The V call is TRBV6-6, the J call TRBJ1-1; D uncertain. The CDR3 covers 12 residues. The germline CDR1 and CDR2 sequences are MNHNY and SVGAGI (reference sequence). V lost 5 bases to trimming and J lost 6 bases, with 10 bases between them. The chain's CDR3 is CASSQSLAEAFF. For the CDR3, the DNA is TGTGCCAGCAGTCAGTCTTTGGCTGAAGCTTTCTTT.

The gene calls are TRBV30 and TRBJ1-1; 7 nucleotides match TRBD1. The CDR3 contains 13 residues. The V and J ends lost 1 base and 1 base, in that order; junction bases with no gene match: 0. Germline CDR1 reads GTSNPN; CDR2 reads SVGIG (reference sequence). The CDR3 region is CAWSGQGNTEAFF. The CDR3 DNA reads TGTGCCTGGAGTGGACAGGGGAACACTGAAGCTTTCTTT.

The chain combines TRBV7-9 with TRBJ2-1; 10 nucleotides match TRBD1. The trim removed 3 bases at V and 4 bases at J, leaving 12 bases unmatched. This CDR3 is built from 18 residues. The V gene's germline CDR1 is SEHNR and CDR2 FQNEAQ (reference sequence). CDR3 DNA: TGTGCCAGCAGCTTTCGTCCCGGGACAGGGGCGGAATACAATGAGCAGTTCTTC. Amino acids: CASSFRPGTGAEYNEQFF. Full variable domain (rest looked up from reference TRBV7-9 and TRBJ2-1): DTGVSQNPRHKITKRGQNVTFRCDPISEHNRLYWYRQTLGQGPEFLTYFQNEAQLEKSRLLSDRFSAERPKGSFSTLEIQRTEQGDSAMYLCASSFRPGTGAEYNEQFFGPGTRLTVL.

The V call is TRBV5-1, the J call TRBJ1-1; a possible D gene is TRBD1 (6 bases). Germline V lookup: CDR1 SGHRS, CDR2 YFSETQ. This CDR3 spans 16 amino acids. The V and J ends lost 2 bases and 0 bases respectively, with 14 bases between them. This CDR3 reads CASSLAGRGMNTEAFF. CDR3 nucleotides: TGCGCCAGCAGCTTAGCCGGCAGGGGTATGAACACTGAAGCTTTCTTT.

The J gene is TRBJ2-7, the V gene TRBV5-1; D unclear. CDR3 size: 15 residues. Trimming removed 0 bases at V and 4 bases at J, with 14 bases between. CDR1 is SGHRS and CDR2 is YFSETQ in the germline V gene. CDR3: CASSLELPGGYEQYF. CDR3 DNA sequence: TGCGCCAGCAGCTTGGAATTACCCGGCGGATACGAGCAGTACTTC.

The CDR3 spells CASSPPGASEAFF. CDR3 DNA: TGTGCCAGCTCACCACCTGGGGCGTCGGAAGCTTTCTTT. The chain combines TRBV18 with TRBJ1-1; a weak D match, TRBD1 (5 bases). Germline loops: CDR1 KGHSH, CDR2 LQKENI. V shed 0 bases and J shed 8 bases, with 10 bases lying between them. CDR3 length equals 13 residues.

V and J are TRBV7-6 and TRBJ1-4; D is possibly TRBD1 (5 bases). V dropped 2 bases and J dropped 3 bases, with 22 bases sitting between them. The CDR3 sequence is 19 residues long. Germline V gene sequence: CDR1 SGHVS, CDR2 FNYEAQ. The chain's CDR3 is CASSLSRAGSAHANEKLFF. CDR3 DNA: TGTGCCAGCAGCTTATCCCGGGCAGGGTCGGCGCATGCTAATGAAAAACTGTTTTTT.

The genes are TRBV5-1 and TRBJ1-3, with TRBD1 matching 7 bases. CDR1 and CDR2 (germline): SGHRS, YFSETQ. The junction had 5 bases not matched to a gene; V was cut back by 4 bases and J by 1 base. The CDR3 runs 15 residues. As DNA, the CDR3 is TGCGCCAGCAGCGGGGGGACAGCTTCTGGAAACACCATATATTTT. Its translation: CASSGGTASGNTIYF.

V usage is TRBV25-1 and J usage is TRBJ2-7; D remains unclear. There are 9 residues in the CDR3. V lost 9 bases, J lost 7 bases, and 7 bases lay in between. CDR1 and CDR2 from the germline V gene are MGHDK and SYGVNS. CDR3 bases: TGTGCCAGTTCTCGGGAGCAGTACTTC. The encoded protein is CASSREQYF.

The chain carries TRBV19 and TRBJ1-2; 11 bases match TRBD1. CDR3 length: 15 residues. The germline gives CDR1 LNHDA, CDR2 SQIVND (reference sequence). V lost 6 bases to trimming and J lost 7 bases; unmatched junction nucleotides: 10. Written as DNA, the CDR3 is TGTGCCAGTAGCGAAGTTGGACAGGGGGCGCGTGGCTACACCTTC. Residues: CASSEVGQGARGYTF.

This chain connects TRBV5-1 to TRBJ1-2, with D perhaps matching TRBD1 (6 bases). With 8 bases removed from V and 2 bases from J, the gap between germline ends came to 16 bases. CDR3 size: 14 residues. In germline, CDR1 is SGHRS, CDR2 YFSETQ. DNA of the CDR3: TGCGCCAGTGCTCCATACAGGGCCAACTATGGCTACACCTTC. It encodes CASAPYRANYGYTF.

This chain joins TRBV4-3 and TRBJ1-2; no definite D call. V lost 0 bases to trimming and J lost 2 bases, with 7 bases between them. CDR1 and CDR2 from the germline V gene are LGHNA and YSLEER. This CDR3 spans 14 amino acids. CDR3 sequence reads: CASSQDGGNYGYTF. The CDR3 nucleotides read TGCGCCAGCAGCCAAGACGGCGGAAACTATGGCTACACCTTC.

This chain connects TRBV10-1 to TRBJ2-3, with 7 bases that match TRBD1. The CDR3 sequence is 16 residues long. Germline V lookup: CDR1 WNHNN, CDR2 SYGVQD (reference sequence). V lost 8 bases to trimming and J lost 0 bases; unmatched junction nucleotides: 11. CDR3 loop: CASSNPGDSSTDTQYF. The CDR3 coding sequence is TGCGCCAGCTCGAACCCCGGGGACAGTAGCACAGATACGCAGTATTTT.